The T cell receptor (gamma chain) described here comes from a study of human gamma delta and Vdelta1 T cells. Study results and limitations: Delta One T cells were reportedly polyclonal and broadly cytotoxic against acute myeloid leukemia.

TCRdb fed the PCR reads into CATT to redo clone calling. Of 8,500 to 9,500 gamma-chain clones in the sample, around 50% were seen once. As for this clone: Its antigen is unidentified.

The CDR3 consists of 13 residues. CDR1 and CDR2 (germline): EGSTGY, YDSYTSSV. V shed 1 base and J 9 bases; nucleotides not matched to a gene: 9. V usage is TRGV4 and J usage is TRGJ1 or TRGJ2. The clonotype was recovered from a human donor in good health. The sample taken for sequencing was Vdelta1 gamma-delta T cells from blood grown in culture (DOT cells). The CDR3 nucleotides are TGTGCCACCTGGGATGGAAGGCGGCTTAAGAAACTCTTT. It encodes CATWDGRRLKKLF.